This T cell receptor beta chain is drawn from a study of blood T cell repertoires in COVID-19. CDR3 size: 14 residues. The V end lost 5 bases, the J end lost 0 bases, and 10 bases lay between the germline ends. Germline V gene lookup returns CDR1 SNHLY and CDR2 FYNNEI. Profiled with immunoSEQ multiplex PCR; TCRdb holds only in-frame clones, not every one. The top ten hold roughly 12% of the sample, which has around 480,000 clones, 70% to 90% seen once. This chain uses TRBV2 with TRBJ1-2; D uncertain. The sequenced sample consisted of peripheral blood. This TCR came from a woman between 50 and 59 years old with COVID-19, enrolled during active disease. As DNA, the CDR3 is TGTGCCAGCAGTTGGGCGGACTCTAACTATGGCTACACCTTC. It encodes CASSWADSNYGYTF. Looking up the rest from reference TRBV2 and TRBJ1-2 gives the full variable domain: EPEVTQTPSHQVTQMGQEVILRCVPISNHLYFYWYRQILGQKVEFLVSFYNNEISEKSEIFDDQFSVERPDGSNFTLKIRSTKLEDSAMYFCASSWADSNYGYTFGSGTRLTVV.